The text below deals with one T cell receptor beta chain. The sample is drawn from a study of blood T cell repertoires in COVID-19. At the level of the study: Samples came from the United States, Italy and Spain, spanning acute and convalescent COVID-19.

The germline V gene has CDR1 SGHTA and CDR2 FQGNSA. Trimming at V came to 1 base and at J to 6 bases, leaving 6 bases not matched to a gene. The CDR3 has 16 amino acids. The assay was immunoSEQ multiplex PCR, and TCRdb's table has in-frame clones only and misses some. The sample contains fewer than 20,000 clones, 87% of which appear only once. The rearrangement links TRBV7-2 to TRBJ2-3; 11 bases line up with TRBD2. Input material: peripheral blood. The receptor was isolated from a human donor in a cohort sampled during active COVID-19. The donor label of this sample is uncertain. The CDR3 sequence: CASSLVGASGRDTQYF. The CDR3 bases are TGTGCCAGCAGCTTAGTTGGGGCTAGCGGGAGGGATACGCAGTATTTT.